The 20 T cell receptor beta chains presented below share a single source sample, sequenced in a study of T cell changes during pregnancy in multiple sclerosis. This table comes from immunoSEQ multiplex PCR, and its TCRdb copy is limited to in-frame clones, with some not included. Here the sample spans tens of thousands of clones, around 90% being singletons. This sample comprised peripheral blood, obtained in the second trimester of pregnancy. All receptors derive from a female donor in good health, enrolled as a control in a pregnancy study.

V usage is TRBV11-3 and J usage is TRBJ1-1, with 8 bases lining up with TRBD1. V gave up 5 bases and J gave up 5 bases; unmatched junction bases: 4. The CDR3 totals 13 residues. CDR1 is SGHNT, CDR2 YENEEA, per germline. CDR3 sequence reads: CASSPRQGTEAFF. The CDR3 nucleotides read TGTGCCAGCAGCCCCCGACAGGGGACTGAAGCTTTCTTT.

This chain links TRBV4-2 with TRBJ1-6; 8 nucleotides agree with TRBD1. From germline, CDR1 is LGHNA and CDR2 YNFKEQ. This CDR3 region has 18 residues. J was trimmed by 0 bases and V by 4 bases; bases with no gene match: 8. In DNA, the CDR3 is TGTGCCAGCAGCCCCGACAGGGGAAAGAGCTCCTATAATTCACCCCTCCACTTT. Its translation is CASSPDRGKSSYNSPLHF.

The V and J genes are TRBV7-9 and TRBJ2-1; 8 bases line up with TRBD1. Germline CDR1 and CDR2: SEHNR and FQNEAQ (reference sequence). V was clipped by 5 bases and J by 6 bases; unmatched bases: 6. The CDR3 contains 14 residues. The CDR3, as DNA: TGTGCCAGCAGCGGGCAGACAGGGGTCAATGAGCAGTTCTTC. Amino acids: CASSGQTGVNEQFF. The whole variable domain, remainder taken from reference TRBV7-9 and TRBJ2-1, is DTGVSQNPRHKITKRGQNVTFRCDPISEHNRLYWYRQTLGQGPEFLTYFQNEAQLEKSRLLSDRFSAERPKGSFSTLEIQRTEQGDSAMYLCASSGQTGVNEQFFGPGTRLTVL.

This clone appeared once. The V and J genes are TRBV7-6 and TRBJ1-1; D might be TRBD1 (5 bases). V lost 2 bases, J lost 7 bases, and 17 bases lay in between. The CDR3 spans 15 residues. In germline, CDR1 is SGHVS, CDR2 FNYEAQ. The CDR3, as DNA: TGTGCCAGCAGCTTAACTCCCAGGGAGGATGGTGAAGCTTTCTTT. Protein sequence: CASSLTPREDGEAFF.

The rearrangement joins TRBV27 to TRBJ2-3; TRBD2 is a possible D gene (5 bases). CDR3 length: 19 amino acids. Germline lookup yields CDR1 MNHEY and CDR2 SMNVEV (reference sequence). The V and J ends lost 3 bases and 0 bases respectively, with 22 bases between them. The CDR3 protein is CASSFSPYRRSSSTDTQYF. CDR3 nucleotides: TGTGCCAGCAGTTTCTCCCCTTACCGGAGGAGCTCTAGCACAGATACGCAGTATTTT.

In DNA, the CDR3 is TGTGCCAGCAGCTTGGTAGCCCTGGGCAATGAGCAGTTCTTC. It yields the protein CASSLVALGNEQFF. The gene calls are TRBV5-4 and TRBJ2-1; D uncertain. Looked up from germline, CDR1 is SGHNT and CDR2 is YYREEE (reference sequence). V was cut by 0 bases and J by 6 bases, with 10 bases left in between. The CDR3 consists of 14 residues. Drawing the rest from reference TRBV5-4 and TRBJ2-1, the complete variable domain is ETGVTQSPTHLIKTRGQQVTLRCSSQSGHNTVSWYQQALGQGPQFIFQYYREEENGRGNFPPRFSGLQFPNYSSELNVNALELDDSALYLCASSLVALGNEQFFGPGTRLTVL.

This chain uses TRBV5-6 with TRBJ1-2; D not resolved. The CDR3 is 16 amino acids. Germline values: CDR1 SGHDT, CDR2 YYEEEE. V was shortened by 3 bases and J by 0 bases, with 15 bases between the two germline ends. CDR3 protein: CASSSSRSLTNYGYTF. The CDR3 nucleotides read TGTGCCAGCAGCTCTTCCCGGAGCCTCACTAACTATGGCTACACCTTC.

CDR3 amino acids: CASSPLAGGFNEQFF. The CDR3 coding sequence is TGTGCCAGCAGTCCGCTAGCGGGGGGCTTTAATGAGCAGTTCTTC. The chain recombines TRBV27 with TRBJ2-1, with 11 positions matching TRBD2. CDR1 is MNHEY, CDR2 SMNVEV, per germline (reference sequence). Unmatched junction bases numbered 7, after V lost 5 bases and J lost 7 bases. This CDR3 region has 15 residues.

V usage is TRBV9 and J usage is TRBJ2-3, with D possibly matching TRBD2 (5 bases). The germline V gene has CDR1 SGDLS and CDR2 YYNGEE. This CDR3 is 14 amino acids long. Trimming pared 4 bases from V and 2 bases from J, leaving 11 bases between. This CDR3 reads CASSRTGSTDTQYF. The DNA of the CDR3 is TGTGCCAGCAGCCGTACGGGGTCCACAGATACGCAGTATTTT.

The rearrangement uses TRBV4-1 and TRBJ1-1; D possibly corresponds to TRBD1 (5 bases). The germline gives CDR1 MGHRA, CDR2 YSYEKL. The CDR3 has 15 amino acids. V shed 2 bases and J shed 1 base, with 11 bases lying between them. The CDR3 DNA follows: TGCGCCAGCAGCCAACCCCGGAGGGGGAACACTGAAGCTTTCTTT. It codes for CASSQPRRGNTEAFF.

The chain joins TRBV7-9 to TRBJ1-1; 11 bases align to TRBD1. CDR3 length: 16 amino acids. With V trimmed by 5 bases and J by 4 bases, 9 bases remained unmatched. From germline, CDR1 is SEHNR and CDR2 FQNEAQ (reference sequence). The chain's CDR3 is CASSRTGGTQTTEAFF. The CDR3 bases are TGTGCCAGCAGCAGGACAGGGGGCACCCAGACCACTGAAGCTTTCTTT.

The V gene is TRBV27, the J gene TRBJ1-5; D uncertain. V lost 2 bases and J lost 6, with 5 bases in between. This CDR3 spans 12 amino acids. Germline CDR1 MNHEY, CDR2 SMNVEV (reference sequence). The CDR3 is CASSLLGQPQHF. CDR3 DNA: TGTGCCAGCAGTTTACTCGGTCAGCCCCAGCATTTT.

The chain's CDR3 is CASSVQGQGNTIYF. The CDR3 DNA is TGTGCCAGCAGTGTACAGGGTCAGGGAAACACCATATATTTT. V and J are TRBV2 and TRBJ1-3, with D possibly matching TRBD1 (6 bases). This CDR3 spans 14 amino acids. The V gene lost 4 bases and the J gene lost 4 bases, with 11 bases spanning the gap. Germline-derived CDR1 and CDR2 are SNHLY and FYNNEI.

V and J are TRBV7-9 and TRBJ1-4; the match to TRBD1 covers 7 bases. Germline assignment: CDR1 SEHNR and CDR2 FQNEAQ (reference sequence). There are 16 residues in the CDR3. The V gene end was trimmed by 4 bases and the J gene end by 4 bases; junction bases not matched to a gene: 9. The DNA of the CDR3 is TGTGCCAGCAGCTCGCCCCGGGACAGATATAATGAAAAACTGTTTTTT. Its protein is CASSSPRDRYNEKLFF.

This clone has just one count. The rearrangement links TRBV6-1 to TRBJ2-1; 7 bases are shared with TRBD1. With 6 bases clipped from V and 5 bases from J, the junction kept 7 bases outside the gene matches. This CDR3 is built from 14 residues. Germline V gene data show CDR1 as MNHNS and CDR2 as SASEGT. CDR3 protein: CASSPAGTDNEQFF. CDR3 nucleotide sequence: TGTGCCAGCAGCCCCGCCGGGACAGACAATGAGCAGTTCTTC.

The chain uses TRBV7-9 and TRBJ2-1, with 13 bases matching TRBD2. The germline V gene has CDR1 SEHNR and CDR2 FQNEAQ (reference sequence). This CDR3 region has 14 residues. After removal of 1 base from V and 13 bases from J, the junction contained 4 bases not matched to a gene. The CDR3 loop is CASSLEGLAGAQFF. In DNA, the CDR3 is TGTGCCAGCAGCTTAGAAGGACTAGCGGGGGCTCAGTTCTTC. The full variable domain, rest sourced from reference TRBV7-9 and TRBJ2-1, is DTGVSQNPRHKITKRGQNVTFRCDPISEHNRLYWYRQTLGQGPEFLTYFQNEAQLEKSRLLSDRFSAERPKGSFSTLEIQRTEQGDSAMYLCASSLEGLAGAQFFGPGTRLTVL.

The gene calls are TRBV6-5 and TRBJ1-3; 8 nucleotides agree with TRBD1. With 2 bases clipped from V and 0 bases from J, the junction kept 3 bases outside the gene matches. In germline, CDR1 is MNHEY, CDR2 SVGAGI. The CDR3 runs 16 residues. CDR3 bases: TGTGCCAGCAGTTACCGACAGGGGTACTCTGGAAACACCATATATTTT. Its translation is CASSYRQGYSGNTIYF.

The chain uses TRBV5-1 and TRBJ1-1, with TRBD1 matching 7 bases. CDR3 length equals 15 residues. With 0 bases clipped from V and 5 bases from J, the junction kept 7 bases outside the gene matches. In germline, CDR1 is SGHRS, CDR2 YFSETQ. CDR3 nucleotide sequence: TGCGCCAGCAGCTTGGTAGCAGGGGGAAGGACTGAAGCTTTCTTT. Amino acids: CASSLVAGGRTEAFF.

CDR3 amino acids: CASSHGNTIYF. In DNA, the CDR3 is TGTGCCAGCAGTCATGGAAACACCATATATTTT. This chain connects TRBV5-4 to TRBJ1-3, with unresolved D. The germline V gene has CDR1 SGHNT and CDR2 YYREEE (reference sequence). V was cut by 5 bases and J by 3 bases, with 3 bases left in between. The CDR3 contains 11 residues.

The chain carries TRBV7-3 and TRBJ1-2; D possibly corresponds to TRBD1 (5 bases). The CDR3 has 15 amino acids. The V gene's germline CDR1 is SGHTA and CDR2 FQGTGA. Trimming cost V 4 bases and J 2 bases, with 14 bases left between them. CDR3 in amino acids: CASSSLGGGNYGYTF. Here the CDR3 DNA reads TGTGCCAGCAGCTCCCTTGGGGGGGGGAACTATGGCTACACCTTC.